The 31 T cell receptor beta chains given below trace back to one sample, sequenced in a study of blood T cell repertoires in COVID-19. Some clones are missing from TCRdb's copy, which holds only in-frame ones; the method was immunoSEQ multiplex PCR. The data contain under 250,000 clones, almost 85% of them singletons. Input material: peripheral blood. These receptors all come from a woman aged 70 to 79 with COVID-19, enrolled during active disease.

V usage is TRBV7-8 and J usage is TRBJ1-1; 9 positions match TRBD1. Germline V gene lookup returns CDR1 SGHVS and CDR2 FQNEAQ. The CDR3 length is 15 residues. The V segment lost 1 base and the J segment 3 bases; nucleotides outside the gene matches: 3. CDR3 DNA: TGTGCCAGCAGCTTAGGGGACAGGGCGTACACTGAAGCTTTCTTT. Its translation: CASSLGDRAYTEAFF.

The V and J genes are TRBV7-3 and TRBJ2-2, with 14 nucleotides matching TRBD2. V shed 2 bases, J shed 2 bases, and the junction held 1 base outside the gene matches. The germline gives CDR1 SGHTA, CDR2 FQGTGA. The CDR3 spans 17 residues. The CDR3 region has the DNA TGTGCCAGCAGCTTAGGACTAGCGGGAGGTAACACCGGGGAGCTGTTTTTT. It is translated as CASSLGLAGGNTGELFF.

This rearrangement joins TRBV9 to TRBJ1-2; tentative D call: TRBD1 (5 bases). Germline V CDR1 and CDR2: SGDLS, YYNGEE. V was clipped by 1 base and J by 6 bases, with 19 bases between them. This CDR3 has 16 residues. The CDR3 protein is CASSVSLGQGSDGYTF. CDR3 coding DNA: TGTGCCAGCAGCGTATCATTAGGGCAGGGATCGGATGGCTACACCTTC.

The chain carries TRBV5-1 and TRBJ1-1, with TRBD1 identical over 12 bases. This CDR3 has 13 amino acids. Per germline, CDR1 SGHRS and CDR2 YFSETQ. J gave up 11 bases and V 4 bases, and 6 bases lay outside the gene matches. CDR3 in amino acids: CASSPRDRGPAFF. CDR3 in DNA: TGCGCCAGCAGCCCCCGGGACAGGGGGCCCGCTTTCTTT.

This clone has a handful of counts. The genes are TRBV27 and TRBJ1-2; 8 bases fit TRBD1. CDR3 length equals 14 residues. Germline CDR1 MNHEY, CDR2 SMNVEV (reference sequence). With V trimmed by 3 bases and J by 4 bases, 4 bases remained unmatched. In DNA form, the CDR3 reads TGTGCCAGCAGTTTCCGGACAGGGCCCTATGGCTACACCTTC. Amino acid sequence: CASSFRTGPYGYTF.

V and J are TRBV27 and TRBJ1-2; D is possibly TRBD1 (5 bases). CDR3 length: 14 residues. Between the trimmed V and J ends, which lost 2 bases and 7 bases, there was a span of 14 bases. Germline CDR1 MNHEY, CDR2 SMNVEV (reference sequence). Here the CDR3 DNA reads TGTGCCAGCAGTTTAGGGGGGAAGGTGTCTGGCTACACCTTC. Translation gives CASSLGGKVSGYTF.

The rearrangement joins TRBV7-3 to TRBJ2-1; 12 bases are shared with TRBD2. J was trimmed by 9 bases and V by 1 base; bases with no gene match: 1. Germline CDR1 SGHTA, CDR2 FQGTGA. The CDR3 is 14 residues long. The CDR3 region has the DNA TGTGCCAGCAGCTTAAAGACTAGCGGGAGTGAGCAGTTCTTC. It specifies CASSLKTSGSEQFF.

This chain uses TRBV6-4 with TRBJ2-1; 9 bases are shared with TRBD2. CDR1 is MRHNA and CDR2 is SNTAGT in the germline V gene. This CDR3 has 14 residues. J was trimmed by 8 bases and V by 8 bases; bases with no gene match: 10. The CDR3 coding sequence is TGTGCCAGCGCCACAATAGCGGGAGTCTATGAGCAGTTCTTC. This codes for CASATIAGVYEQFF.

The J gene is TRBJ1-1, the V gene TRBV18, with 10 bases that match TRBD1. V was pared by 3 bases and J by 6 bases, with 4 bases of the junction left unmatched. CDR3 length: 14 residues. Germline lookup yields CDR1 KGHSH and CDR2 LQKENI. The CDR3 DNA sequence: TGTGCCAGCTCACCCGACAGGGGGCGCGCTGAAGCTTTCTTT. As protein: CASSPDRGRAEAFF. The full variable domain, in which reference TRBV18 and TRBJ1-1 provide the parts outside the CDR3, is NAGVMQNPRHLVRRRGQEARLRCSPMKGHSHVYWYRQLPEEGLKFMVYLQKENIIDESGMPKERFSAEFPKEGPSILRIQQVVRGDSAAYFCASSPDRGRAEAFFGQGTRLTVV.

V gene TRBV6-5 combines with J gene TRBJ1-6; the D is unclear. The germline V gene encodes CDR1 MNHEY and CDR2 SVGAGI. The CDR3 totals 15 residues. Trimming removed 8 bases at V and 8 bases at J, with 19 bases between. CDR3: CASARRGDPYSPLHF. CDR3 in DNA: TGTGCCAGCGCCAGGCGGGGAGACCCCTATTCACCCCTCCACTTT.

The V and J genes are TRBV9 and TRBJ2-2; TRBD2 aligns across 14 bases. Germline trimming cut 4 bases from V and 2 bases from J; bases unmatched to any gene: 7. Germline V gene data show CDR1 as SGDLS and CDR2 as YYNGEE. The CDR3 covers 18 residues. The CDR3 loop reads CASSTRTSGGINTGELFF. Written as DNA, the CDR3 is TGTGCCAGCAGCACGCGGACTAGCGGGGGGATTAACACCGGGGAGCTGTTTTTT.

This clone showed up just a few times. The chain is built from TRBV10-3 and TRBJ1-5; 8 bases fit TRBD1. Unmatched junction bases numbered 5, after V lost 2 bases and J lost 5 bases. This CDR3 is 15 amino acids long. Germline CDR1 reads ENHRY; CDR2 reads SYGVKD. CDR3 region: CAISETGGIDQPQHF. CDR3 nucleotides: TGTGCCATCAGTGAGACAGGGGGAATCGATCAGCCCCAGCATTTT.

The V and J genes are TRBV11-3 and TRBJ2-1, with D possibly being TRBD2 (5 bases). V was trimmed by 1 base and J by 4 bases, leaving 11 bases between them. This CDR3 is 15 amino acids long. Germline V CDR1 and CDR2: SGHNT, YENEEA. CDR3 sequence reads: CASSLGVAYYNEQFF. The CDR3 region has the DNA TGTGCCAGCAGCTTAGGAGTAGCGTATTACAATGAGCAGTTCTTC.

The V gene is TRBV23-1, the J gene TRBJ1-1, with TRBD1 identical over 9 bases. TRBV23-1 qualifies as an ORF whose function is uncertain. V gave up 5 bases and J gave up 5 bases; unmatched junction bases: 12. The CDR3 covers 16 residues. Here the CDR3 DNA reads TGCGCCAGCAGTGAACGTGGCGGGACAGGGAGAACTGAAGCTTTCTTT. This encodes CASSERGGTGRTEAFF.

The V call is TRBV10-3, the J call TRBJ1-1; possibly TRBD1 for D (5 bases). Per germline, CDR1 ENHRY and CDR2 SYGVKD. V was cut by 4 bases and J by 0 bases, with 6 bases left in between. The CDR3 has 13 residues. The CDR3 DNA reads TGTGCCATCAGTGTACAGGTGAACACTGAAGCTTTCTTT. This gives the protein CAISVQVNTEAFF.

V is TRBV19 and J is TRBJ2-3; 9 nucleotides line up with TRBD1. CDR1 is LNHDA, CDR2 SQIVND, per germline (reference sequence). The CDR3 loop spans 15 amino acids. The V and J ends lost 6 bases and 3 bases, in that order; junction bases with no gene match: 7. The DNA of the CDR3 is TGTGCCAGTAGCCTGACAGGGGGTAAGACAGATACGCAGTATTTT. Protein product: CASSLTGGKTDTQYF.

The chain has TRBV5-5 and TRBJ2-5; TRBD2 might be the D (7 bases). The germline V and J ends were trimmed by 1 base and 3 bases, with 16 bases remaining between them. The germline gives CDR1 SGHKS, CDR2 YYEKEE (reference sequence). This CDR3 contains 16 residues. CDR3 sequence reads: CASSLLVVGGEETQYF. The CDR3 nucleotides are TGTGCCAGCAGCTTGTTGGTAGTAGGGGGGGAAGAGACCCAGTACTTC.

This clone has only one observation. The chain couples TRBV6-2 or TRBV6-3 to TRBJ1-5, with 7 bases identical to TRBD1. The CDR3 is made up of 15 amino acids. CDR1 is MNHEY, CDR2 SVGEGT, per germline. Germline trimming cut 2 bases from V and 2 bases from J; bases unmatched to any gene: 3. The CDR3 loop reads CASSYRTGGNQPQHF. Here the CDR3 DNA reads TGTGCCAGCAGTTACCGGACAGGAGGCAATCAGCCCCAGCATTTT.

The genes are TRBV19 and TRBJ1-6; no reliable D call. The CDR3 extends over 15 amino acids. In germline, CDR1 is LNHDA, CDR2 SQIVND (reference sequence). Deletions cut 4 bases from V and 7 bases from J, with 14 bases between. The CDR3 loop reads CASSTLLIPNSPLHF. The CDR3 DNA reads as TGTGCCAGTAGTACCCTCCTTATCCCGAATTCACCCCTCCACTTT. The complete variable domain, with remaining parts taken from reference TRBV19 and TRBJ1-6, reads DGGITQSPKYLFRKEGQNVTLSCEQNLNHDAMYWYRQDPGQGLRLIYYSQIVNDFQKGDIAEGYSVSREKKESFPLTVTSAQKNPTAFYLCASSTLLIPNSPLHFGNGTRLTVT.

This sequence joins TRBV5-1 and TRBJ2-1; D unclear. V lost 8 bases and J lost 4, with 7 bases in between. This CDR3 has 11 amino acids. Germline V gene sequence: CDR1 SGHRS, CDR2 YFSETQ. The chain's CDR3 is CASNVYNEQFF. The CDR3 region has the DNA TGCGCCAGTAATGTATACAATGAGCAGTTCTTC.

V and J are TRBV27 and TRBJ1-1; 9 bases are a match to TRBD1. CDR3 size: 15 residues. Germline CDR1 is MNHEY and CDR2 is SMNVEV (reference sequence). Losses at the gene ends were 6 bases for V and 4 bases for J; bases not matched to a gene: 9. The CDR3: CASRRQGEGTTEAFF. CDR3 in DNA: TGTGCCAGCAGACGACAGGGGGAAGGAACCACTGAAGCTTTCTTT.

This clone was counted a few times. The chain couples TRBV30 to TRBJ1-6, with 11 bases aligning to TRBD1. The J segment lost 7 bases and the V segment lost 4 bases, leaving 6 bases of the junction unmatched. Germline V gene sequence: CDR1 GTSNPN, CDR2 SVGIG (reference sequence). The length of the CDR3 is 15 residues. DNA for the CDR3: TGTGCCTGGACACCCGGGACAGGGGGAAATTCACCCCTCCACTTT. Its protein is CAWTPGTGGNSPLHF.

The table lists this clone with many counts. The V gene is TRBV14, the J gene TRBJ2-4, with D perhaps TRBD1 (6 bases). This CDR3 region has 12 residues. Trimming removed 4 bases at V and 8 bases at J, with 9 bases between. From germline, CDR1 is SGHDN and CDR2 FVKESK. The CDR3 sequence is CASSPRGYIQYF. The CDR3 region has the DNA TGTGCCAGCAGCCCCAGGGGATACATTCAGTACTTC.

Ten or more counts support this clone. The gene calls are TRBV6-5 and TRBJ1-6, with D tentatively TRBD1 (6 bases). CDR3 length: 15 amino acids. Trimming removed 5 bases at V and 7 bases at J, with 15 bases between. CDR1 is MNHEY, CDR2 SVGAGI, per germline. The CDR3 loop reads CASSKDRPQNSPLHF. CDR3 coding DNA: TGTGCCAGCAGTAAGGACAGACCTCAAAATTCACCCCTCCACTTT.

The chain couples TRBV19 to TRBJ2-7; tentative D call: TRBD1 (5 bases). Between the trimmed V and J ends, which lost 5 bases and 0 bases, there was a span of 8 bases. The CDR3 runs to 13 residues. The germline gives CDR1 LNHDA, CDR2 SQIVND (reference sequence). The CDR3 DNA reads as TGTGCCAGTAGTCTACAGGTCTCCTACGAGCAGTACTTC. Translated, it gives CASSLQVSYEQYF. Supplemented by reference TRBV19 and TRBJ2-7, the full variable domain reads DGGITQSPKYLFRKEGQNVTLSCEQNLNHDAMYWYRQDPGQGLRLIYYSQIVNDFQKGDIAEGYSVSREKKESFPLTVTSAQKNPTAFYLCASSLQVSYEQYFGPGTRLTVT.

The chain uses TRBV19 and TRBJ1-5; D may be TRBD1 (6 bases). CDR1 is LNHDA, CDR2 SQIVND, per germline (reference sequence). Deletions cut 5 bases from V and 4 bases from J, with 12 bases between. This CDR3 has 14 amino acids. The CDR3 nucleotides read TGTGCCAGTAGTCGGGGGGCGGCGAATCAGCCCCAGCATTTT. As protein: CASSRGAANQPQHF.

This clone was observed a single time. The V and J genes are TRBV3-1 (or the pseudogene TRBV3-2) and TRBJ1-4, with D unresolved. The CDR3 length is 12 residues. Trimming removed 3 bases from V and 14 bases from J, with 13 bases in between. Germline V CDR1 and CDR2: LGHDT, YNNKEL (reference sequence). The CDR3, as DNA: TGTGCCAGCAGCCATCCTTCAGGAAGCCTGTTTTTT. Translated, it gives CASSHPSGSLFF.

This CDR3 reads CASSLTGQGFYGYTF. The CDR3 DNA is TGTGCCAGCTCATTGACGGGACAGGGCTTCTATGGCTACACCTTC. The chain joins TRBV18 to TRBJ1-2; TRBD1 matches 9 bases. The CDR3 consists of 15 residues. The junction had 8 bases not matched to a gene; V was cut back by 5 bases and J by 4 bases. Per the germline V gene, CDR1 is KGHSH and CDR2 is LQKENI.

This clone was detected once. The CDR3 region is CASSRGVEHYGYTF. The CDR3 coding sequence is TGTGCCAGCAGCCGGGGAGTGGAGCACTATGGCTACACCTTC. This sequence joins TRBV7-2 and TRBJ1-2; D remains unclear. The V and J ends lost 5 bases and 3 bases respectively, with 13 bases between them. This CDR3 comprises 14 residues. From germline, CDR1 is SGHTA and CDR2 FQGNSA.

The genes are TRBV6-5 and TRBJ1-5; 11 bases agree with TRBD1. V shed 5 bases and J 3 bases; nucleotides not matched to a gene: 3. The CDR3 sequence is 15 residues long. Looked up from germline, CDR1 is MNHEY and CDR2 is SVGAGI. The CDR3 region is CASSQGQGDNQPQHF. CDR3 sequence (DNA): TGTGCCAGCAGTCAGGGACAGGGGGACAATCAGCCCCAGCATTTT.

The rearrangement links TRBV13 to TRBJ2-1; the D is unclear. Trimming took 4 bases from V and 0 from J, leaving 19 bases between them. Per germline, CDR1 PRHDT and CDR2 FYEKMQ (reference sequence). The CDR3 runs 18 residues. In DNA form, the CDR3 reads TGTGCCAGCAGCTATCCTGCCCTCCTAGGTCCCTCCTACAATGAGCAGTTCTTC. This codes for CASSYPALLGPSYNEQFF.